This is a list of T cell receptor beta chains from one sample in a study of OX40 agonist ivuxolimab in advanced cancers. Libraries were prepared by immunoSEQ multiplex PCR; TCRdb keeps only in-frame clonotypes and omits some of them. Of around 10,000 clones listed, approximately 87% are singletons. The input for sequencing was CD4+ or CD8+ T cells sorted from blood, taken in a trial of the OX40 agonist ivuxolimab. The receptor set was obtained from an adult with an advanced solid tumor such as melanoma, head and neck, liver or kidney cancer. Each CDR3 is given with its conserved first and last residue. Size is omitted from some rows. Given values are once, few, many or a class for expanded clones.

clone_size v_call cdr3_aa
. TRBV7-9 CASSDLFGAGELFF
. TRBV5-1 CASSPKGPQASTDTQYF
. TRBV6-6 CASNGGPSYEQYF
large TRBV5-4 CASSFFQGSYEQYF
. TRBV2 CASSEWAGEGYEQYF
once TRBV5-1 CASSHSSGGTYNEQFF
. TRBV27 CASSLAPRGEQYF
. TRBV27 CASSGGPNYGYTF
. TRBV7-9 CASSSSRGTAINEKLFF
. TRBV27 CASSPRGGEAFF
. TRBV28 CASSLMASNQPQHF
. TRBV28 CASSLTGGPNQPQHF
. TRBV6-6 CASGEDTQYF
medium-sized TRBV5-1 CASTPQGVTPGNTGELFF
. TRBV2 CASSEQGDGYTF
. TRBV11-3 CASSSLQAIGGTQYF
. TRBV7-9 CASSDAIAKNIQYF
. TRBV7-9 CASSLAQGGNQPQHF
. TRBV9 CASSVGGSGGSYNEQFF
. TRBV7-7 CASSLKRDTEAFF
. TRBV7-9 CASSLVAGGYEQYF
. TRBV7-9 CASSGGAYEQYF
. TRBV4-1 CASSQDFPGPYEQYF
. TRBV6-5 CASSFFKGQPQHF
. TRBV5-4 CASRPDSYNEQFF
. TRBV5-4 CASSLVVGLADFQETQYF
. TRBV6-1 CASSTGTRGQETQYF
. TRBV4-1 CASSLMGDISNQPQHF
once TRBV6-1 CASSQLAGGLNEQFF
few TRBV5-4 CASSLGGVSGNTIYF
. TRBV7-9 CASSLAGAYEQYF
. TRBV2 CASSHRDGLGQPQHF
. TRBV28 CASTRDYSNQPQHF
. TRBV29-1 CSGRGQGAVDEQFF
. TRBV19 CASSTIWDTGYYEQYF
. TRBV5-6 CASSLWSREAFF
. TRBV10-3 CAIINGGRSRTHQPQHF
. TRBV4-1 CASSQDLTDNQPQHF
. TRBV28 CASSTGQAEQYF
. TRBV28 CASRLQSSYEQYF
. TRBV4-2 CASRIQGTEAFF
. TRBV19 CASSIGTRGAHEQFF
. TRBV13 CASSLMALGGRGGYTF
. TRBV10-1 CASSRDGPYEQYF
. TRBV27 CASSLGAHYEQYF
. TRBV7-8 CASSLGDRVGTGELFF
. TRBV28 CASRRRGVSNQPQHF